The T cell receptor (beta chain) described here comes from a study of blood T cell repertoires in COVID-19. Germline CDR1 reads SGHVS; CDR2 reads FQNEAQ. Trimming cost V 5 bases and J 3 bases; bases outside gene matches: 4. CDR3 length: 15 amino acids. Here immunoSEQ multiplex PCR was the method, and the copy in TCRdb shows in-frame clones only, minus some. Of 140,000 to 150,000 clones listed, 85% to 90% are singletons. The genes are TRBV7-8 and TRBJ1-5, with 10 bases lining up with TRBD1. This sequence was found in a man in his sixties who had recovered from COVID-19. Source material: PBMCs or T cells enriched from blood (not recorded which). In DNA, the CDR3 is TGTGCCAGCAGCACCAGACAGGGGGCCAATCAGCCCCAGCATTTT. It specifies CASSTRQGANQPQHF.